The clone carrying this T cell receptor beta chain was counted ten times or more. Its antigen remains unknown. CDR1 is MNHGY, CDR2 SAAAGT, per germline. Trimming removed 6 bases at V and 5 bases at J, with 19 bases between. The CDR3 totals 16 residues. The data originate from a study of spatial heterogeneity in lung cancer. Overall study findings and caveats: Circulating ubiquitous expanded tumor TCRs were observed more frequently at resection than at follow-up.

Time point specified: sample taken at primary tumor resection. Tumor, nontumor lung or frozen PBMC supplied whole RNA that was sequenced unsorted. Each TCR cDNA molecule carried a unique molecular identifier. TCRdb called the 5' RACE reads again in MiXCR, with one record for every CDR3 protein. The sample carries about 38,000 distinct CDR3 sequences, 6% to 8% recorded once. The sequences come from PBMCs, collected at surgery. The gene calls are TRBV6-8 and TRBJ2-2; D is tentatively TRBD1 or TRBD2 (5 bases each). This sequence was found in a male donor with early-stage non-small cell lung cancer. CDR3 sequence (DNA): TGTGCCAGCAGGACCGGTGCCATCGAGGGGACCGGGGAGCTGTTTTTT. This gives the protein CASRTGAIEGTGELFF.